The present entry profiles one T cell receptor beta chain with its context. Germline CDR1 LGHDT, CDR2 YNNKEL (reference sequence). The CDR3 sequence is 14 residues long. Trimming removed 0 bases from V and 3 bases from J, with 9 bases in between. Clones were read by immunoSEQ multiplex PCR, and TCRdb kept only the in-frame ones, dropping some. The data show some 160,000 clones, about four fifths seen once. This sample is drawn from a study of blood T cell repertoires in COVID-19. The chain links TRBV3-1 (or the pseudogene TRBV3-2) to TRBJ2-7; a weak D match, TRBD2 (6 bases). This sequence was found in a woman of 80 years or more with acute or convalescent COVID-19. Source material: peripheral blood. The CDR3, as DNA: TGTGCCAGCAGCCAAGACTCCGGGAGCTACGAGCAGTACTTC. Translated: CASSQDSGSYEQYF.